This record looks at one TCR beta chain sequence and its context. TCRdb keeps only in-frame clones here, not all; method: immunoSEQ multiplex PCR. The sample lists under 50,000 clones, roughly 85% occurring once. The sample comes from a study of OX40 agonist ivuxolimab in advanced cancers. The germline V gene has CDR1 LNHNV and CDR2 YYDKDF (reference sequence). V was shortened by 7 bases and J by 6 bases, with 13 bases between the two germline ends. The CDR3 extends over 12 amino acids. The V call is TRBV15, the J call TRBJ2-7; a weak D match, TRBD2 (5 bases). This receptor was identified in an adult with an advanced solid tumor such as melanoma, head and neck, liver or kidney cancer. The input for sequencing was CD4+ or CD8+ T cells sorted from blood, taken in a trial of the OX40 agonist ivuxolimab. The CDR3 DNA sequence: TGTGCCACCACCGTCGACTACTCCGAGCAGTACTTC. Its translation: CATTVDYSEQYF.